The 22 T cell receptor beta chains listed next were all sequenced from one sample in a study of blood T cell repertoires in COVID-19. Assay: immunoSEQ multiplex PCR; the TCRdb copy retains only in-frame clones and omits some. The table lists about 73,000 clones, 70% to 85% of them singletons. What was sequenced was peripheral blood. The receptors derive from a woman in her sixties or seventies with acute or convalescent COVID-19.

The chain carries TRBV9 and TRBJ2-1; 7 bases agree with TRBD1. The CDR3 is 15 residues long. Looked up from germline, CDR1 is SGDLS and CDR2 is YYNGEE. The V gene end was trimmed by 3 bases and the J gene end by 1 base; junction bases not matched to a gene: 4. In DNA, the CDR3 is TGTGCCAGCAGCGCAGACAGGGCTTCCTACAATGAGCAGTTCTTC. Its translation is CASSADRASYNEQFF.

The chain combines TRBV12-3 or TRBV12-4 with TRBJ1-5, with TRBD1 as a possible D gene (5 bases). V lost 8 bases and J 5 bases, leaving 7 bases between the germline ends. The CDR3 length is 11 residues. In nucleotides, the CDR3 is TGTGCCAGCGGGGGGTATCAGCCCCAGCATTTT. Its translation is CASGGYQPQHF.

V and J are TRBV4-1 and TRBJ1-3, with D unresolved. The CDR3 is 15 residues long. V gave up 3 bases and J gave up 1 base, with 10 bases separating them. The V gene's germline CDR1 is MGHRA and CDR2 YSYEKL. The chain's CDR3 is CASSHRLLSGNTIYF. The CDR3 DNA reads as TGCGCCAGCAGCCATAGATTGTTGTCTGGAAACACCATATATTTT.

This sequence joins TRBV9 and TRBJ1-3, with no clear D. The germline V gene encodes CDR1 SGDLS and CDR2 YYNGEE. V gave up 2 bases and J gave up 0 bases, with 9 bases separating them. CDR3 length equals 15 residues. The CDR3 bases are TGTGCCAGCAGCGTGTCCGGGGTCTCTGGAAACACCATATATTTT. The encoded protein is CASSVSGVSGNTIYF.

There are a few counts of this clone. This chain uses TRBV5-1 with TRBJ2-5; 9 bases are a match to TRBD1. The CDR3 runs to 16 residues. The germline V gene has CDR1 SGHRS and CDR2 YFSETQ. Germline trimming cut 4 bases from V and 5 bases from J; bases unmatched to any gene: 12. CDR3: CASSRQSRDRAETQYF. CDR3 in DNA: TGCGCCAGCAGCCGGCAATCCCGGGACAGGGCTGAGACCCAGTACTTC.

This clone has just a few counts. The CDR3 coding sequence is TGTGCCAGCAGTTTAATTTCACCGATAGGATCAAGCGGTCACACCGGGGAGCTGTTTTTT. Its translation is CASSLISPIGSSGHTGELFF. The chain couples TRBV28 to TRBJ2-2; perhaps TRBD2 as D (5 bases). The CDR3 extends over 20 amino acids. V lost 2 bases and J lost 3, with 25 bases in between. The germline V gene has CDR1 MDHEN and CDR2 SYDVKM.

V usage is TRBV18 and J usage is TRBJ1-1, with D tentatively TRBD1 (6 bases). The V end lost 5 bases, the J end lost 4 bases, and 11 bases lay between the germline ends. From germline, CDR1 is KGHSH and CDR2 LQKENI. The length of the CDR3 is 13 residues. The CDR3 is CASSTGQTTEAFF. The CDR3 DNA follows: TGTGCCAGCTCAACTGGACAGACCACTGAAGCTTTCTTT.

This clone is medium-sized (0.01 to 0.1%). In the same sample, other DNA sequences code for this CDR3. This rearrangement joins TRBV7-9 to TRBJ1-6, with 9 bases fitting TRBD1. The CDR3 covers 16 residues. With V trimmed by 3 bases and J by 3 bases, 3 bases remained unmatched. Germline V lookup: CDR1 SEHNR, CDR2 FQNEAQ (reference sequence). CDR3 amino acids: CASSLGQGFYNSPLHF. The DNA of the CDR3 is TGTGCCAGCAGCTTGGGACAGGGCTTCTATAATTCACCCCTCCACTTT.

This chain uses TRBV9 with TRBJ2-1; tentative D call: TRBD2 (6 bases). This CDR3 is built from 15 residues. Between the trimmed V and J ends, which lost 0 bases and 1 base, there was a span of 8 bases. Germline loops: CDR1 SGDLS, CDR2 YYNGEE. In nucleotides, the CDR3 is TGTGCCAGCAGCGTAGTGAGCGGGTCCTACAATGAGCAGTTCTTC. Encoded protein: CASSVVSGSYNEQFF.

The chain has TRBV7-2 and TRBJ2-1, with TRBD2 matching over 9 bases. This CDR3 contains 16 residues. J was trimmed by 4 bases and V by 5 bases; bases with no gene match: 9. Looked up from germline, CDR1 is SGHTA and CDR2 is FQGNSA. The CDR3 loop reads CASSPSVGLAYNEQFF. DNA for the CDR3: TGTGCCAGCAGCCCTTCAGTGGGACTAGCATACAATGAGCAGTTCTTC.

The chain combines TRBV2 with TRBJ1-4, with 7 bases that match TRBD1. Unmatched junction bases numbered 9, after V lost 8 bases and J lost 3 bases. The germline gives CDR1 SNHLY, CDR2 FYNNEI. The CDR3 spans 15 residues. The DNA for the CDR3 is TGTGCCAGCGGACAACGCAGGGGGTCTAATGAAAAACTGTTTTTT. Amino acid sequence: CASGQRRGSNEKLFF.

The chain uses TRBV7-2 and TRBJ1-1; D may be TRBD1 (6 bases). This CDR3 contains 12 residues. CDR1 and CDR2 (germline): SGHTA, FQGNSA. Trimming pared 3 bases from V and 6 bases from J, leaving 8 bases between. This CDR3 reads CASSFGGPEAFF. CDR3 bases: TGTGCCAGCAGCTTTGGGGGCCCTGAAGCTTTCTTT.

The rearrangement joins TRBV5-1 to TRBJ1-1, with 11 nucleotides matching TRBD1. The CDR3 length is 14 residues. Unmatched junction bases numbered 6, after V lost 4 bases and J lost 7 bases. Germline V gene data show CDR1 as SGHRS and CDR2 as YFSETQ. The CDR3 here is CASSPRTGGFEAFF. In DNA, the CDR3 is TGCGCCAGCAGCCCCAGGACAGGGGGCTTTGAAGCTTTCTTT.

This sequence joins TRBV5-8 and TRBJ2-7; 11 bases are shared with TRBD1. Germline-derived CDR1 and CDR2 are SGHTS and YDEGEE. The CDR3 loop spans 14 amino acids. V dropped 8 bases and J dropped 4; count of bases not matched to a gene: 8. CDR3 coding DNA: TGTGCCAGTTCGTTCCGGGACAGGGGGTACGAGCAGTACTTC. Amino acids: CASSFRDRGYEQYF.

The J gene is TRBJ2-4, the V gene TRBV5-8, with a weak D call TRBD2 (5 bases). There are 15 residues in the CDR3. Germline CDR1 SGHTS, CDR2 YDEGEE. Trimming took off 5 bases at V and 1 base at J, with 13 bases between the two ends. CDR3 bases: TGTGCCAGCAGGACCTTTGGAGGTGCCAAAAACATTCAGTACTTC. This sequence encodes CASRTFGGAKNIQYF.

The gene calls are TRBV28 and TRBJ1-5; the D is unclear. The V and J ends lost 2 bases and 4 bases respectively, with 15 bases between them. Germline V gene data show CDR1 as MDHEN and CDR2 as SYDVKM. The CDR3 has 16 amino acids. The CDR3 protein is CASSLMRSVVNQPQHF. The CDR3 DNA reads TGTGCCAGCAGTTTAATGCGGTCAGTAGTTAATCAGCCCCAGCATTTT.

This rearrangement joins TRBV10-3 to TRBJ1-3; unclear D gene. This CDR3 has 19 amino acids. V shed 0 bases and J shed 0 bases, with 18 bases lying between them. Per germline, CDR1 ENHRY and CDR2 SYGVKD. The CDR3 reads CAISESANHAQSSGNTIYF. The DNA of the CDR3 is TGTGCCATCAGTGAGTCCGCCAATCACGCACAGAGCTCTGGAAACACCATATATTTT.

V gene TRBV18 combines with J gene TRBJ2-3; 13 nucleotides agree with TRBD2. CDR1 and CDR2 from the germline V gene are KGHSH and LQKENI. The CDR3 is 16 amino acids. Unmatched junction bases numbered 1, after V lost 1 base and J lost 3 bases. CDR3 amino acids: CASSPRTSGGTDTQYF. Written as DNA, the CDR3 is TGTGCCAGCTCACCACGGACTAGCGGGGGTACAGATACGCAGTATTTT.

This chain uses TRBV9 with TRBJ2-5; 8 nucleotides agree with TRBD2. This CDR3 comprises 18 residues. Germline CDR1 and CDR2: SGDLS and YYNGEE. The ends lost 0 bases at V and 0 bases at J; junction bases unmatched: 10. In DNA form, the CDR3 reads TGTGCCAGCAGCGTAGGAGGGCAGCGGGGGAGGTACCAAGAGACCCAGTACTTC. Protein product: CASSVGGQRGRYQETQYF.

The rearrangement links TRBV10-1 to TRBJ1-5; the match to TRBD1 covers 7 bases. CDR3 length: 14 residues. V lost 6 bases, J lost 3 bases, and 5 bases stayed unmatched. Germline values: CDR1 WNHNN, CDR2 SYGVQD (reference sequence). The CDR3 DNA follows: TGCGCCAGCAGCTTCACAGGGGACAATCAGCCCCAGCATTTT. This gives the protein CASSFTGDNQPQHF.

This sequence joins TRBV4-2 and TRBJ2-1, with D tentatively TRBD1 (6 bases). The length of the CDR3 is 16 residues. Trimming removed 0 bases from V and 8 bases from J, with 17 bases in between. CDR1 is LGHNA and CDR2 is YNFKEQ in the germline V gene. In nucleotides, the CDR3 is TGTGCCAGCAGCCAAGACCGCAGGGGCTTCGTCCATGAGCAGTTCTTC. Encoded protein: CASSQDRRGFVHEQFF.

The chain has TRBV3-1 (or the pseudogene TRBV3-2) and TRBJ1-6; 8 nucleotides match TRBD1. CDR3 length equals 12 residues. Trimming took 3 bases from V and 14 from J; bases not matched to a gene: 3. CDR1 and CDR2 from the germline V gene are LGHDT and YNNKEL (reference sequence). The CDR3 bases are TGTGCCAGCAGCCAGACAGGGGCGGCCCTCCACTTT. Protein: CASSQTGAALHF.